Listed below are T cell receptor beta chains from one sample, sequenced in a study of cytomegalovirus exposure and HLA in healthy donors. Assay used: immunoSEQ multiplex PCR; TCRdb lists only in-frame clones, some missing. The table records some 150,000 clones, over 70% of them present only once. The sample taken for sequencing was PBMCs. The origin of the receptors is a man in his late teens or twenties in good health and CMV-seropositive. The CDR3 runs from the conserved cysteine through the conserved F or W. D genes are given only for firm matches. Not every row has a clone size; where given, it reads once, few, many or a size class.

NA,TRBV4-3,TRBJ2-7,TRBD1,CASSQGTGTGGYEQYF,TGCGCCAGCAGCCAAGGAACCGGGACAGGGGGCTACGAGCAGTACTTC
NA,TRBV15,TRBJ2-2,NA,CATRGGRDGELFF,TGTGCCACCAGGGGGGGTCGAGACGGGGAGCTGTTTTTT
once,TRBV5-1,TRBJ2-5,NA,CASSLRQEQETQYF,TGCGCCAGCAGCCTTCGACAGGAACAAGAGACCCAGTACTTC
few,TRBV6-1,TRBJ1-1,NA,CASSEAQRGTEAFF,TGTGCCAGCAGTGAGGCGCAAAGGGGCACTGAAGCTTTCTTT
NA,TRBV7-9,TRBJ2-7,NA,CASRASGDYEQYF,TGTGCCAGCAGAGCAAGCGGAGACTACGAGCAGTACTTC
NA,TRBV5-1,TRBJ2-5,TRBD1,CASSLIGGGETQYF,TGCGCCAGCAGCTTGATAGGGGGCGGTGAGACCCAGTACTTC
few,TRBV27,TRBJ1-1,TRBD1,CASSTGGGLNTEAFF,TGTGCCAGCAGTACAGGGGGCGGACTGAACACTGAAGCTTTCTTT
NA,TRBV19,TRBJ2-3,NA,CASSQGISDTQYF,TGTGCCAGTAGTCAGGGCATTTCAGATACGCAGTATTTT
NA,TRBV6-6,TRBJ2-5,TRBD2,CASSSRLAGGETQYF,TGTGCCAGCAGTTCCCGACTAGCGGGCGGGGAGACCCAGTACTTC
NA,TRBV15,TRBJ2-5,TRBD2,CATSRAGGGETQYF,TGTGCCACCAGCAGAGCGGGGGGGGGAGAGACCCAGTACTTC
once,TRBV11-2,TRBJ2-5,TRBD2,CASSPGLAGELETQYF,TGTGCCAGCAGCCCCGGACTAGCGGGGGAATTAGAGACCCAGTACTTC
NA,TRBV27,TRBJ2-7,TRBD2,CASSLTSGGLYEQYF,TGTGCCAGCAGTTTAACTAGCGGGGGTTTGTACGAGCAGTACTTC
NA,TRBV6-5,TRBJ2-7,NA,CASSYVTGRPYEQYF,TGTGCCAGCAGTTACGTCACGGGGAGACCCTACGAGCAGTACTTC
NA,TRBV5-1,TRBJ2-3,NA,CASSSNTDTQYF,TGCGCCAGCAGCTCAAACACAGATACGCAGTATTTT
NA,TRBV19,TRBJ2-2,TRBD1,CASSPWGQGDTGELFF,TGTGCCAGTAGTCCTTGGGGACAGGGTGACACCGGGGAGCTGTTTTTT
NA,TRBV5-1,TRBJ1-2,TRBD1,CASSFLTGGDYGYTF,TGCGCCAGCAGTTTCTTAACAGGGGGCGACTATGGCTACACCTTC
NA,TRBV7-9,TRBJ1-3,NA,CASSSGAGNTIYF,TGTGCCAGCAGTTCAGGGGCTGGAAACACCATATATTTT
few,TRBV27,TRBJ1-2,TRBD1,CASRPRVGTAYGYTF,TGTGCCAGCAGACCACGGGTAGGGACAGCCTATGGCTACACCTTC
NA,TRBV7-9,TRBJ1-2,NA,CASSLAIPLFGGENYVYTF,TGTGCCAGCAGCTTAGCGATACCCCTTTTCGGCGGGGAGAACTATGTCTACACCTTC
NA,TRBV7-6,TRBJ2-1,NA,CASSLATGTRWYEQFF,TGTGCCAGCAGCTTAGCGACAGGGACTCGGTGGTATGAGCAGTTCTTC
NA,TRBV6-6,TRBJ1-3,NA,CASSRDMSSGNTIYF,TGTGCCAGCAGCCGGGACATGAGCTCTGGAAACACCATATATTTT
once,TRBV6-6,TRBJ2-1,NA,CASSYPRSGYNEQFF,TGTGCCAGCAGTTACCCCCGGTCAGGGTACAATGAGCAGTTCTTC
NA,TRBV29-1,TRBJ2-7,TRBD1,CSAHPGGSYEQYF,TGCAGCGCCCACCCAGGGGGTTCCTACGAGCAGTACTTC
NA,TRBV5-4,TRBJ1-3,TRBD1,CASSARTGGNTIYF,TGTGCCAGCAGCGCCCGGACAGGGGGAAACACCATATATTTT
NA,TRBV7-2,TRBJ2-3,NA,CASSLGQGGADTQYF,TGTGCCAGCAGCTTAGGCCAGGGTGGCGCAGATACGCAGTATTTT
NA,TRBV6-5,TRBJ1-6,NA,CASSSGRGWHSPLHF,TGTGCCAGCAGTTCAGGACGGGGATGGCATTCACCCCTCCACTTT
once,TRBV18,TRBJ1-5,NA,CASSPQRGYEPQHF,TGTGCCAGCTCACCTCAGCGGGGGTATGAGCCCCAGCATTTT
NA,TRBV7-9,TRBJ1-1,TRBD1,CASSLGQGIWTEAFF,TGTGCCAGCAGCTTGGGACAGGGTATTTGGACTGAAGCTTTCTTT
NA,TRBV19,TRBJ1-1,NA,CASQQQVLDTEAFF,TGTGCCAGTCAACAACAGGTTCTCGACACTGAAGCTTTCTTT
NA,TRBV2,TRBJ2-3,NA,CASSLWTNRDTQYF,TGTGCCAGCAGTTTGTGGACTAACAGAGATACGCAGTATTTT
NA,TRBV27,TRBJ1-5,NA,CASSSYSSQPQHF,TGTGCCAGCAGTAGTTATAGCAGTCAGCCCCAGCATTTT